The clone carrying this TCR beta chain was found a few times. Antigen unknown. This entry belongs to a study of T-cell memory formation after mild COVID-19. Study-level results: CD4+ clones that contracted lay mainly in CM and EM; CD8+ ones lay in EMRA.

5'RACE primed from the constant segment yielded TCR alpha and TCR beta cDNA libraries bearing sample barcodes and UMIs. TCRdb fed the 5' RACE reads into MiXCR, producing one record per CDR3 protein. The sample holds around 370,000 distinct CDR3 sequences; approximately 21% are singletons and the top ten take approximately 12%. V shed 6 bases, J shed 6 bases, and the junction held 5 bases outside the gene matches. CDR1 SQVTM and CDR2 ANQGSEA come from the germline V gene. This CDR3 is built from 12 residues. This chain links TRBV29-1 with TRBJ2-7, with TRBD2 matching 10 bases. Sequencing was carried out using PBMCs or a T cell subset sorted from them (not recorded which). The clonotype originates from an adult woman who had mild COVID-19 (a few samples of this study predate the infection). Cell type and time point are not known. The CDR3 loop is CSVVWTSGEQYF. The CDR3 DNA is TGCAGCGTCGTCTGGACTAGCGGCGAGCAGTACTTC.